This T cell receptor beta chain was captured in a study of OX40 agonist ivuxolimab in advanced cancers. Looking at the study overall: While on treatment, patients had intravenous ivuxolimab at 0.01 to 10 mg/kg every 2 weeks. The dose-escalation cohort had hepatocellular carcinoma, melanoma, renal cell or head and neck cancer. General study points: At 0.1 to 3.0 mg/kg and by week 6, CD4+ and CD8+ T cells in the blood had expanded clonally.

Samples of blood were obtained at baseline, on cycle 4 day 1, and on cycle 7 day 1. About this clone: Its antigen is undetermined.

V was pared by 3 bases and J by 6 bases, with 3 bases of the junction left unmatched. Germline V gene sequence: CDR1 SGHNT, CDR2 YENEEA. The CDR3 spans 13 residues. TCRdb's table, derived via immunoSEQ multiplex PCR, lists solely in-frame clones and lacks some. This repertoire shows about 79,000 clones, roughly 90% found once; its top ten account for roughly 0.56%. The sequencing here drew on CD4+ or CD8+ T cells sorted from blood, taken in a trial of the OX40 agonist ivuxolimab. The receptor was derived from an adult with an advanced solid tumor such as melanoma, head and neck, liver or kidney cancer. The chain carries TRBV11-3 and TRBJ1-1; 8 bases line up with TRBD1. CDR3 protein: CASSFPQGAEAFF. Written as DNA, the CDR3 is TGTGCCAGCAGCTTCCCACAGGGGGCTGAAGCTTTCTTT. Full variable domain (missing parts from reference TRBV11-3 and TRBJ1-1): EAGVVQSPRYKIIEKKQPVAFWCNPISGHNTLYWYLQNLGQGPELLIRYENEEAVDDSQLPKDRFSAERLKGVDSTLKIQPAELGDSAVYLCASSFPQGAEAFFGQGTRLTVV.